The 27 T cell receptor beta chains in this list originate from one sample, sequenced in a study of spatial heterogeneity in lung cancer. Time point given: sample taken at primary tumor resection. Unsorted whole RNA samples from tumor, nontumor lung or frozen PBMC were sequenced. TCRdb reprocessed the 5' RACE reads via MiXCR and lists one record per CDR3 protein. This repertoire shows 82,000 or so distinct CDR3 sequences, roughly 12% found once; its top ten account for approximately 4.2%. The specimen comprised PBMCs, sampled at surgery. These receptors were obtained from a male donor with early-stage non-small cell lung cancer.

There are a few counts of this clonotype. The V and J genes are TRBV25-1 and TRBJ2-2; 14 bases match TRBD2. V shed 5 bases and J 7 bases; nucleotides not matched to a gene: 9. Germline V gene sequence: CDR1 MGHDK, CDR2 SYGVNS. This CDR3 has 17 residues. This chain's CDR3 is CASSPPGLAGAGGELFF. In DNA form, the CDR3 reads TGTGCCAGCAGTCCCCCGGGACTAGCGGGAGCAGGCGGGGAGCTGTTTTTT.

V is TRBV7-9 and J is TRBJ2-7; D is perhaps TRBD1 (5 bases). Germline values: CDR1 SEHNR, CDR2 FQNEAQ (reference sequence). V gave up 5 bases and J gave up 4 bases, with 18 bases separating them. This CDR3 comprises 15 residues. The CDR3 coding sequence is TGTGCCAGCAGCCTCCCCCCAGGGAAAGGGTACGAGCAGTACTTC. Protein sequence: CASSLPPGKGYEQYF.

By share, this clonotype ranks as medium-sized (0.01 to 0.1%). The CDR3 region is CASSPASTDGEQYF. The CDR3 bases are TGCGCCAGCAGCCCAGCTTCGACGGACGGCGAGCAGTACTTC. The rearrangement joins TRBV5-1 to TRBJ2-7, with D uncertain. The CDR3 is 14 amino acids. With 4 bases removed from V and 6 bases from J, the gap between germline ends came to 17 bases. Per germline, CDR1 SGHRS and CDR2 YFSETQ.

The CDR3 loop reads CASSQEQGGFSTNEKLFF. Here the CDR3 DNA reads TGTGCCAGCAGCCAAGAACAGGGAGGGTTTTCGACTAATGAAAAACTGTTTTTT. This rearrangement joins TRBV3-1 to TRBJ1-4, with TRBD1 as a possible D gene (6 bases). Trimming removed 0 bases from V and 2 bases from J, with 16 bases in between. The CDR3 is made up of 18 amino acids. Per the germline V gene, CDR1 is LGHDT and CDR2 is YNNKEL (reference sequence).

This clonotype has more than one count but fewer than ten. The chain uses TRBV20-1 and TRBJ2-1; D ambiguous. The CDR3 is 11 residues long. Trimming took 6 bases from V and 6 from J, leaving 9 bases between them. Germline CDR1 DFQATT, CDR2 SNEGSKA (reference sequence). The CDR3 coding sequence is TGCAGTGCCACAACGATCAATGAGCAGTTCTTC. This sequence encodes CSATTINEQFF.

This clonotype was counted many times. V and J are TRBV10-3 and TRBJ1-1; 10 bases are shared with TRBD1. The V segment lost 6 bases and the J segment 3 bases; nucleotides outside the gene matches: 4. CDR3 length equals 14 residues. CDR1 is ENHRY and CDR2 is SYGVKD in the germline V gene. Here the CDR3 DNA reads TGTGCCATCAGCGGACAGGGGGAGTACACTGAAGCTTTCTTT. This encodes CAISGQGEYTEAFF.

This clonotype was seen only a few times. The V call is TRBV7-9, the J call TRBJ2-5; TRBD1 matches 8 bases. The germline gives CDR1 SEHNR, CDR2 FQNEAQ (reference sequence). The CDR3 consists of 15 residues. V lost 4 bases and J lost 5; bases outside the gene matches: 9. The CDR3 bases are TGTGCCAGCAGCTCTTCGGACAGGGTCTATGAGACCCAGTACTTC. It encodes CASSSSDRVYETQYF.

This chain uses TRBV20-1 with TRBJ2-5, with D perhaps TRBD1 (5 bases). V was shortened by 6 bases and J by 10 bases, with 21 bases between the two germline ends. The CDR3 runs 13 residues. Germline values: CDR1 DFQATT, CDR2 SNEGSKA (reference sequence). The CDR3 nucleotides read TGCAGTGCCCTGCCCCAGGGCTCCAGGGACCAGTACTTC. Protein: CSALPQGSRDQYF.

This clonotype has just a few counts. This sequence joins TRBV19 and TRBJ2-1; 9 bases match TRBD2. The CDR3 has 15 amino acids. CDR1 and CDR2 (germline): LNHDA, SQIVND (reference sequence). J gave up 6 bases and V 4 bases, and 7 bases lay outside the gene matches. The CDR3 protein is CASSTAGGGRNEQFF. The CDR3 nucleotides are TGTGCCAGTAGTACCGCGGGAGGGGGACGCAATGAGCAGTTCTTC.

The table lists this clonotype with many counts. This rearrangement joins TRBV7-6 to TRBJ1-1, with a possible D match to TRBD1 (5 bases). The germline CDR1 and CDR2 sequences are SGHVS and FNYEAQ. The CDR3 has 13 amino acids. Trimming took off 6 bases at V and 4 bases at J, with 12 bases between the two ends. The CDR3 sequence is CASRSDTSTEAFF. The CDR3 coding sequence is TGTGCCAGCAGATCGGACACCTCCACTGAAGCTTTCTTT.

The gene calls are TRBV7-2 and TRBJ2-5, with 10 bases matching TRBD1. The CDR3 totals 15 residues. The V gene's germline CDR1 is SGHTA and CDR2 FQGNSA. V was pared by 5 bases and J by 5 bases, with 8 bases of the junction left unmatched. The CDR3 DNA reads TGTGCCAGCAGCAAGGGACAGGGGCGCGGGGAGACCCAGTACTTC. This gives the protein CASSKGQGRGETQYF.

This clonotype was seen ten or more times. The chain carries TRBV5-5 and TRBJ1-1; D is unresolved. From germline, CDR1 is SGHKS and CDR2 YYEKEE (reference sequence). The ends were cut back, 1 base at V and 9 bases at J, with 10 bases in the middle. This CDR3 is 12 amino acids long. CDR3: CASSLLGRKAFF. The DNA of the CDR3 is TGTGCCAGCAGCTTGTTAGGGAGGAAAGCTTTCTTT.

The chain carries TRBV24-1 and TRBJ2-1; 11 bases line up with TRBD2. The V gene end was trimmed by 2 bases and the J gene end by 3 bases; junction bases not matched to a gene: 8. Germline V gene sequence: CDR1 KGHDR, CDR2 SFDVKD. The CDR3 extends over 18 amino acids. DNA for the CDR3: TGTGCCACCAGTGATTATTCCGGGACTAGCGGCCTCTACAATGAGCAGTTCTTC. As protein: CATSDYSGTSGLYNEQFF.

V usage is TRBV29-1 and J usage is TRBJ2-7; D remains ambiguous. Germline CDR1 reads SQVTM; CDR2 reads ANQGSEA. Deletions cut 1 base from V and 0 bases from J, with 4 bases between. This CDR3 is built from 12 residues. CDR3 DNA: TGCAGCGTTGAAGTAAGCTCCTACGAGCAGTACTTC. This encodes CSVEVSSYEQYF.

This clonotype was found a few times. The gene calls are TRBV3-1 and TRBJ2-3; D unclear. The V gene's germline CDR1 is LGHDT and CDR2 YNNKEL (reference sequence). This CDR3 contains 14 residues. Trimming removed 4 bases at V and 4 bases at J, with 12 bases between. The CDR3 reads CASSPRTFPDTQYF. In DNA form, the CDR3 reads TGTGCCAGCAGCCCCCGGACCTTTCCAGATACGCAGTATTTT.

The rearrangement links TRBV24-1 to TRBJ2-3, with 11 bases matching TRBD1. Germline V lookup: CDR1 KGHDR, CDR2 SFDVKD. The CDR3 length is 17 residues. Trimming at V came to 4 bases and at J to 3 bases, leaving 8 bases not matched to a gene. The CDR3 protein is CATSDPGQGARTDTQYF. The CDR3, as DNA: TGTGCCACCAGTGACCCCGGACAGGGGGCGAGAACAGATACGCAGTATTTT.

This clonotype has only a few counts. J is TRBJ2-1 and V is TRBV12-3 or TRBV12-4; 10 nucleotides align to TRBD2. The V gene end was trimmed by 3 bases and the J gene end by 5 bases; junction bases not matched to a gene: 4. This CDR3 region has 15 residues. The CDR3 spells CASSLRTSGNNEQFF. CDR3 nucleotides: TGTGCCAGCAGTTTGAGGACTAGCGGAAACAATGAGCAGTTCTTC.

A few counts support this clonotype. J is TRBJ1-3 and V is TRBV2, with no clear D. Per the germline V gene, CDR1 is SNHLY and CDR2 is FYNNEI. This CDR3 spans 14 amino acids. V lost 1 base to trimming and J lost 0 bases, with 4 bases between them. The CDR3 spells CASSEVRSGNTIYF. CDR3 nucleotides: TGTGCCAGCAGTGAAGTACGCTCTGGAAACACCATATATTTT.

The DNA of the CDR3 is TGCGCCAGCAGTGAAGACAGCTCCTACGAGCAGTACTTC. It specifies CASSEDSSYEQYF. This chain joins TRBV10-2 and TRBJ2-7; D is possibly TRBD1 (5 bases). V was cut by 3 bases and J by 0 bases, with 6 bases left in between. Germline V gene lookup returns CDR1 WSHSY and CDR2 SAAADI. CDR3 length: 13 residues.

V usage is TRBV12-3 or TRBV12-4 and J usage is TRBJ2-7; no firm D call. Trimming took 1 base from V and 6 from J, leaving 10 bases between them. This CDR3 is 13 amino acids long. CDR3 sequence reads: CASSLVRDGEQYF. CDR3 in DNA: TGTGCCAGCAGTTTAGTCAGAGACGGCGAGCAGTACTTC.

This clonotype was seen many times. The chain recombines TRBV6-5 with TRBJ1-1; 10 nucleotides agree with TRBD1. This CDR3 spans 15 amino acids. The J segment lost 5 bases and the V segment lost 5 bases, leaving 8 bases of the junction unmatched. CDR1 is MNHEY, CDR2 SVGAGI, per germline. The CDR3, as DNA: TGTGCCAGCAGTCCCGGGACAGGGGAGGATACTGAAGCTTTCTTT. Amino acid sequence: CASSPGTGEDTEAFF.

This clonotype was detected only a few times. The V call is TRBV18, the J call TRBJ2-2; D gene ambiguous. Per the germline V gene, CDR1 is KGHSH and CDR2 is LQKENI. Trimming removed 3 bases from V and 1 base from J, with 9 bases in between. The CDR3 spans 15 residues. CDR3 DNA sequence: TGTGCCAGCTCACCCCAGGACGTGAACACCGGGGAGCTGTTTTTT. This translates into CASSPQDVNTGELFF.

The table lists this clonotype with many counts. The J gene is TRBJ1-5, the V gene TRBV5-1; D is unresolved. Between the trimmed V and J ends, which lost 6 bases and 2 bases, there was a span of 9 bases. The CDR3 extends over 13 amino acids. Germline CDR1 reads SGHRS; CDR2 reads YFSETQ. The CDR3 DNA is TGCGCCAGCATGGGAATGGGCAATCAGCCCCAGCATTTT. This gives the protein CASMGMGNQPQHF.

The chain employs TRBV20-1 and TRBJ2-2; the D call may be TRBD1 or TRBD2 (6 bases each). Germline lookup yields CDR1 DFQATT and CDR2 SNEGSKA (reference sequence). V was cut by 0 bases and J by 6 bases, with 11 bases left in between. The CDR3 is 14 amino acids. The CDR3 here is CSAREGGSAGELFF. The CDR3 nucleotides read TGCAGTGCTAGAGAGGGGGGCTCGGCCGGGGAGCTGTTTTTT.

This clonotype was detected a few times. This chain links TRBV15 with TRBJ2-7, with D possibly matching TRBD1 (6 bases). Per the germline V gene, CDR1 is LNHNV and CDR2 is YYDKDF (reference sequence). V was cut by 0 bases and J by 2 bases, with 8 bases left in between. This CDR3 is 14 amino acids long. The CDR3 is CATSRDRGPYEQYF. The CDR3 DNA reads TGTGCCACCAGCAGAGACAGGGGACCCTACGAGCAGTACTTC.

This chain links TRBV3-1 with TRBJ2-3; 8 bases agree with TRBD2. Per germline, CDR1 LGHDT and CDR2 YNNKEL (reference sequence). This CDR3 has 16 amino acids. The V and J ends lost 2 bases and 1 base, in that order; junction bases with no gene match: 5. CDR3 in amino acids: CASSQTRGGGTDTQYF. The CDR3 DNA reads TGTGCCAGCAGCCAAACCCGGGGGGGTGGCACAGATACGCAGTATTTT.

This clonotype was counted many times. The gene calls are TRBV6-1 and TRBJ2-4; D not certain. There are 11 residues in the CDR3. Trimming shortened V by 1 base and J by 10 bases, and 5 bases separated the two germline ends. Germline lookup yields CDR1 MNHNS and CDR2 SASEGT. Here the CDR3 reads CASSEVEIQYF. The CDR3 DNA is TGTGCCAGCAGTGAAGTGGAAATTCAGTACTTC.